Below, 2 T cell receptor beta chains from the same sample are listed, as sequenced in a study of neurological immune-mediated disorders. Via MiXCR, TCRdb re-called the 5' RACE reads, giving one row per CDR3 protein. The data show about 60,000 distinct CDR3 sequences, about 10% seen once. Time point in this sample: longitudinal time-point 1 (baseline). The sequenced sample consisted of PBMCs. Source of these receptors: a male donor with HTLV-1-associated myelopathy (HAM/TSP).

This clonotype was seen repeatedly, ten times or more. The V and J genes are TRBV14 and TRBJ2-2; D is uncertain. The CDR3 is made up of 13 amino acids. V gave up 2 bases and J gave up 4 bases, with 5 bases separating them. Germline CDR1 SGHDN, CDR2 FVKESK. CDR3 region: CASSQWGTGELFF. The CDR3 DNA reads TGTGCCAGCAGCCAATGGGGCACCGGGGAGCTGTTTTTT.

This clonotype has at least ten counts. V and J are TRBV29-1 and TRBJ1-2, with unresolved D. V shed 5 bases and J shed 4 bases, with 11 bases lying between them. The V gene's germline CDR1 is SQVTM and CDR2 ANQGSEA. The CDR3 covers 12 residues. The CDR3 coding sequence is TGCAGCGTTAGTTCGCCTGGCTATGGCTACACCTTC. Translation gives CSVSSPGYGYTF.